This TCR beta chain was identified in a study of T cell repertoires in cytomegalovirus infection. Study-level findings and limits: Adding up the frequency of public TCR beta families identified people who carried CMV plus the relevant HLA.

Each CDR3 protein gets one entry after TCRdb re-called the reads with MiXCR. The sample yields some 590,000 distinct CDR3 sequences, approximately 40% seen once. V was pared by 3 bases and J by 9 bases, with 17 bases between. Germline values: CDR1 SGHAT, CDR2 FQNNGV. The CDR3 runs to 14 residues. Points on this clonotype: Its antigen is as yet unknown.

The source of this sequence is a human donor in good health (CMV status not recorded). Some clones in this sample may be carry-over from other donors' samples. The gene calls are TRBV11-2 and TRBJ2-5; D is ambiguous. Sequencing was performed on cultured PBMCs, taken from culture after CMV antigen stimulation. The CDR3 DNA sequence: TGTGCCAGCAGCTTCGTCCGACAATCCATGGCCCAGTACTTC. As protein: CASSFVRQSMAQYF.